The rows below give T cell receptor beta chains drawn from one sample of a study of blood T cell repertoires in COVID-19. Produced via immunoSEQ multiplex PCR; TCRdb's table is partial and in-frame only. Here the sample spans over 200,000 clones, approximately 89% being singletons. The sample was peripheral blood. The receptors stem from a woman between 50 and 59 years old with acute or convalescent COVID-19. The CDR3 runs from the conserved cysteine through the conserved F or W. Fields, in order: J gene, clone size, V gene, D gene, CDR3 DNA, CDR3 protein. A D gene is named only where the DNA matches it firmly. Rows give clone size only sometimes, using once, few, many, or a class for an expanded clone.

j_gene: TRBJ1-5; abundance: -; v_gene: TRBV7-2; d_gene: TRBD1; CDR3nt: TGTGCCAGCAGCTTCTACTACAGGGGTCAGCCCCAGCATTTT; CDR3aa: CASSFYYRGQPQHF
j_gene: TRBJ2-5; abundance: -; v_gene: TRBV5-8; d_gene: TRBD1; CDR3nt: TGTGCCAGCAGTAAGGGACAGGGACCCCAAGAGACCCAGTACTTC; CDR3aa: CASSKGQGPQETQYF
j_gene: TRBJ2-5; abundance: once; v_gene: TRBV7-9; d_gene: -; CDR3nt: TGTGCCAGCAGTGACCGAGGGGGGGTAGCGACCCAGTACTTC; CDR3aa: CASSDRGGVATQYF
j_gene: TRBJ2-7; abundance: -; v_gene: TRBV7-2; d_gene: -; CDR3nt: TGTGCCAGCAACACCCCCCAAGTTTACGAGCAGTACTTC; CDR3aa: CASNTPQVYEQYF
j_gene: TRBJ2-2; abundance: -; v_gene: TRBV28; d_gene: -; CDR3nt: TGTGCCAGCAGTTTAGGGGGGGGCCCGCGAGGAGGCGGGGAGCTGTTTTTT; CDR3aa: CASSLGGGPRGGGELFF
j_gene: TRBJ1-1; abundance: -; v_gene: TRBV30; d_gene: TRBD1; CDR3nt: TGTGCCTGGAGTGCCATGACAGGGGGCCTATATCGGCACACTGAAGCTTTCTTT; CDR3aa: CAWSAMTGGLYRHTEAFF
j_gene: TRBJ2-3; abundance: -; v_gene: TRBV7-9; d_gene: -; CDR3nt: TGTGCCAGCAGCTTATCAGGGTACGGAGATACGCAGTATTTT; CDR3aa: CASSLSGYGDTQYF
j_gene: TRBJ1-3; abundance: few; v_gene: TRBV5-4; d_gene: -; CDR3nt: TGTGCCAGCAGCTTTCGGGATTCTGGAAACACCATATATTTT; CDR3aa: CASSFRDSGNTIYF
j_gene: TRBJ1-5; abundance: once; v_gene: TRBV28; d_gene: TRBD1; CDR3nt: TGTGCCAGCAGTCCCCAGGGGGCGTCGGGTCAGCCCCAGCATTTT; CDR3aa: CASSPQGASGQPQHF
j_gene: TRBJ2-3; abundance: -; v_gene: TRBV10-1; d_gene: -; CDR3nt: TGCGCCAGCAGTGAGCCGAAAGCAACAGCAAGCACAGATACGCAGTATTTT; CDR3aa: CASSEPKATASTDTQYF
j_gene: TRBJ1-6; abundance: -; v_gene: TRBV9; d_gene: -; CDR3nt: TGTGCCAGCAGCCCCGGGGGGGCAGGGCCTCTTAATTCACCCCTCCACTTT; CDR3aa: CASSPGGAGPLNSPLHF
j_gene: TRBJ1-1; abundance: -; v_gene: TRBV30; d_gene: -; CDR3nt: TGTGCCTGGAGCGCGGGCTTTATGAACACTGAAGCTTTCTTT; CDR3aa: CAWSAGFMNTEAFF
j_gene: TRBJ2-7; abundance: -; v_gene: TRBV6-2/TRBV6-3; d_gene: TRBD2; CDR3nt: TGTGCCAGCAGCTTCCCTCGGACTAGCCTCTCCTACGAGCAGTACTTC; CDR3aa: CASSFPRTSLSYEQYF
j_gene: TRBJ2-4; abundance: -; v_gene: TRBV24-1; d_gene: -; CDR3nt: TGTGCCACCAGTGATTCGGCGGGACGCGACATTCAGTACTTC; CDR3aa: CATSDSAGRDIQYF
j_gene: TRBJ2-1; abundance: -; v_gene: TRBV10-1; d_gene: TRBD2; CDR3nt: TGCGCCAGCATCACCCCGGGTAGCGGGGCCTACAATGAGCAGTTCTTC; CDR3aa: CASITPGSGAYNEQFF
j_gene: TRBJ1-5; abundance: -; v_gene: TRBV2; d_gene: TRBD1; CDR3nt: TGTGCCAGCAGTCCTAACCGACAGGGTAGGAATCAGCCCCAGCATTTT; CDR3aa: CASSPNRQGRNQPQHF
j_gene: TRBJ1-2; abundance: -; v_gene: TRBV27; d_gene: -; CDR3nt: TGTGCCAGCACCAGGGGACAACCCCCCGCGGGTGGCTACACCTTC; CDR3aa: CASTRGQPPAGGYTF
j_gene: TRBJ1-5; abundance: -; v_gene: TRBV10-3; d_gene: TRBD1; CDR3nt: TGTGCCATCAGTGAGTCGACAGGGGGCGTTCGGGGTAATCAGCCCCAGCATTTT; CDR3aa: CAISESTGGVRGNQPQHF
j_gene: TRBJ1-2; abundance: -; v_gene: TRBV28; d_gene: -; CDR3nt: TGTGCCAGCAGTTTATCGGCAGGGGTTGGCGGCTACACCTTC; CDR3aa: CASSLSAGVGGYTF
j_gene: TRBJ2-7; abundance: -; v_gene: TRBV10-3; d_gene: TRBD2; CDR3nt: TGTGCCATCAGTGTGGACTATCCCGGGGGGGTGTTCTACGAGCAGTACTTC; CDR3aa: CAISVDYPGGVFYEQYF
j_gene: TRBJ1-5; abundance: many; v_gene: TRBV9; d_gene: -; CDR3nt: TGTGCCAGCAGCGTAGTAGAGGGTCAGCCCCAGCATTTT; CDR3aa: CASSVVEGQPQHF
j_gene: TRBJ2-1; abundance: -; v_gene: TRBV6-5; d_gene: TRBD2; CDR3nt: TGTGCCAGCACAAAAAGCGGGAGTAATAATGAGCAGTTCTTC; CDR3aa: CASTKSGSNNEQFF
j_gene: TRBJ1-2; abundance: -; v_gene: TRBV5-4; d_gene: -; CDR3nt: TGTGCCAGCAGCTTGCCTCGTACGGGTGGCTACACCTTC; CDR3aa: CASSLPRTGGYTF
j_gene: TRBJ1-1; abundance: -; v_gene: TRBV5-1; d_gene: TRBD1; CDR3nt: TGCGCCAGCAGCCTAGACAGGGTAGGCGGCGTGGGCACTGAAGCTTTCTTT; CDR3aa: CASSLDRVGGVGTEAFF
j_gene: TRBJ1-1; abundance: -; v_gene: TRBV28; d_gene: -; CDR3nt: TGTGCCAGCAGTCCGCGGCCTATTAACACTGAAGCTTTCTTT; CDR3aa: CASSPRPINTEAFF
j_gene: TRBJ1-5; abundance: -; v_gene: TRBV3-1/TRBV3-2; d_gene: TRBD1; CDR3nt: TGTGCCAGCAGCCAAGATGAAGGGACAGGCCTCAATCAGCCCCAGCATTTT; CDR3aa: CASSQDEGTGLNQPQHF
j_gene: TRBJ2-7; abundance: -; v_gene: TRBV5-4; d_gene: -; CDR3nt: TGTGCCAGCGGCTCCCCAGGGATTGGGGACGAGCAGTACTTC; CDR3aa: CASGSPGIGDEQYF
j_gene: TRBJ2-7; abundance: -; v_gene: TRBV4-1; d_gene: -; CDR3nt: TGCGCCAGCAGCCAAGAGGCAGGAACCTCCTACGAGCAGTACTTC; CDR3aa: CASSQEAGTSYEQYF
j_gene: TRBJ1-1; abundance: -; v_gene: TRBV6-5; d_gene: -; CDR3nt: TGTGCCAGCAGTTATGTGGGCAGGGGATCGACTGAAGCTTTCTTT; CDR3aa: CASSYVGRGSTEAFF
j_gene: TRBJ2-3; abundance: -; v_gene: TRBV5-5; d_gene: TRBD2; CDR3nt: TGTGCCAGCAGCCTCCGAGGTGCGGGAGGGCCGGGCGGAGATACGCAGTATTTT; CDR3aa: CASSLRGAGGPGGDTQYF
j_gene: TRBJ2-7; abundance: -; v_gene: TRBV5-1; d_gene: -; CDR3nt: TGCGCCAGCAGCTTAGTCAGGGGAGGGGACGAGCAGTACTTC; CDR3aa: CASSLVRGGDEQYF
j_gene: TRBJ2-3; abundance: -; v_gene: TRBV19; d_gene: TRBD2; CDR3nt: TGTGCCAGTAGTACGGGACGGGAGGGGACAGATACGCAGTATTTT; CDR3aa: CASSTGREGTDTQYF
j_gene: TRBJ2-7; abundance: -; v_gene: TRBV27; d_gene: TRBD2; CDR3nt: TGTGCCACCCGGACTAGCGGCTACGAGCAGTACTTC; CDR3aa: CATRTSGYEQYF
j_gene: TRBJ2-5; abundance: few; v_gene: TRBV24-1; d_gene: TRBD1; CDR3nt: TGTGCCACCAGTGATCCTACAGGGGGCCGAGAGACCCAGTACTTC; CDR3aa: CATSDPTGGRETQYF
j_gene: TRBJ1-1; abundance: -; v_gene: TRBV14; d_gene: TRBD1; CDR3nt: TGTGCCAGCAGCAGGACAGGGATGGAAAACACTGAAGCTTTCTTT; CDR3aa: CASSRTGMENTEAFF
j_gene: TRBJ1-5; abundance: -; v_gene: TRBV27; d_gene: -; CDR3nt: TGTGCCAGCAGGGTAGCGAGCAATCAGCCCCAGCATTTT; CDR3aa: CASRVASNQPQHF
j_gene: TRBJ1-3; abundance: -; v_gene: TRBV5-1; d_gene: -; CDR3nt: TGCGCCAGCAGCTATGACACTTCTGGAAACACCATATATTTT; CDR3aa: CASSYDTSGNTIYF
j_gene: TRBJ2-7; abundance: -; v_gene: TRBV5-4; d_gene: TRBD2; CDR3nt: TGTGCCAGCAGCTCAAGGAAGGGACTAGCGGTGATTTACGAGCAGTACTTC; CDR3aa: CASSSRKGLAVIYEQYF
j_gene: TRBJ1-5; abundance: -; v_gene: TRBV28; d_gene: -; CDR3nt: TGTGCCAGCAGCACCTGGTGGGGGCCCTATAGCAATCAGCCCCAGCATTTT; CDR3aa: CASSTWWGPYSNQPQHF
j_gene: TRBJ2-1; abundance: -; v_gene: TRBV7-2; d_gene: TRBD2; CDR3nt: TGTGCCAGCAGCTTAGGAGCACTAGCGTCCAATGAGCAGTTCTTC; CDR3aa: CASSLGALASNEQFF
j_gene: TRBJ1-2; abundance: -; v_gene: TRBV7-2; d_gene: -; CDR3nt: TGTGCCAGCAGCTCCTTTCCTATGGAGGTTGACTATGGCTACACCTTC; CDR3aa: CASSSFPMEVDYGYTF
j_gene: TRBJ2-5; abundance: once; v_gene: TRBV7-2; d_gene: TRBD2; CDR3nt: TGTGCCAGCAGCTTATCTACGGGAGCGGGGGAGACCCAGTACTTC; CDR3aa: CASSLSTGAGETQYF
j_gene: TRBJ2-5; abundance: -; v_gene: TRBV7-3; d_gene: TRBD2; CDR3nt: TGTGCCAGCAGTCGGACTAGCGGGAGGAGCGGAGAGACCCAGTACTTC; CDR3aa: CASSRTSGRSGETQYF
j_gene: TRBJ2-1; abundance: few; v_gene: TRBV7-9; d_gene: TRBD2; CDR3nt: TGTGCCAGCAGCCCGGGGACTAGCGGGGACTACAATGAGCAGTTCTTC; CDR3aa: CASSPGTSGDYNEQFF